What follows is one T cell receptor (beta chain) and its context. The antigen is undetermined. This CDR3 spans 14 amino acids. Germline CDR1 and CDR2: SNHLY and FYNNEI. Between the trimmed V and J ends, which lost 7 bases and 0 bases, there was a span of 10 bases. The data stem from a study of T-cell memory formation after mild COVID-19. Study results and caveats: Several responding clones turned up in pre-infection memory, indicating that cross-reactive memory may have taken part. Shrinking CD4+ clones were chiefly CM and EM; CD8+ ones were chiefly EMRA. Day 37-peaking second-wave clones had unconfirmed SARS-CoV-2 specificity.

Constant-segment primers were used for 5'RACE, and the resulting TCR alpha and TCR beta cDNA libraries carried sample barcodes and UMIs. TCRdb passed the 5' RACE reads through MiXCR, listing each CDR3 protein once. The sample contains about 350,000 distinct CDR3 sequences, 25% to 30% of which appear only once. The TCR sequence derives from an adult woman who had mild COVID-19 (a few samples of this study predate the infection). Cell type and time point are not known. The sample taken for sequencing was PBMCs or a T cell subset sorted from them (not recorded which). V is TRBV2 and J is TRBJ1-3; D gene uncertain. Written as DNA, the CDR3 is TGTGCCAGCAAGAGCGCATCCTCTGGAAACACCATATATTTT. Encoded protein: CASKSASSGNTIYF.